Listed below are T cell receptor beta chains from one sample, sequenced in a study of blood T cell repertoires in COVID-19. Sequencing used immunoSEQ multiplex PCR; TCRdb keeps in-frame clones, though not all of them. The sample yields over 250,000 clones, around 90% seen once. The sample consisted of PBMCs or T cells enriched from blood (not recorded which). All receptors derive from a woman between 50 and 59 years old who had recovered from COVID-19. CDR3s include the opening cysteine and the closing phenylalanine or tryptophan. D genes are given only for firm matches. Only part of the rows carry a size: once, few, many, or a class if the clone is expanded.

TRBV30	TRBJ1-1	NA	TRBD1	CAQQGMNTEAFF	TGTGCCCAACAGGGGATGAACACTGAAGCTTTCTTT
TRBV19	TRBJ1-5	NA	NA	CASNSEVTSNQPQHF	TGTGCCAGTAACTCGGAGGTAACAAGCAATCAGCCCCAGCATTTT
TRBV30	TRBJ1-3	NA	NA	CAWSVLVLRSSGNTIYF	TGTGCCTGGAGTGTACTGGTTTTGCGGAGCTCTGGAAACACCATATATTTT
TRBV7-2	TRBJ2-3	NA	NA	CASSFGGSTDTQYF	TGTGCCAGCAGCTTCGGCGGGAGCACAGATACGCAGTATTTT
TRBV9	TRBJ1-5	NA	NA	CASSAPGANQPQHF	TGTGCCAGCAGCGCTCCAGGGGCAAATCAGCCCCAGCATTTT
TRBV5-1	TRBJ1-3	NA	TRBD1	CASSLAGQGSGNTIYF	TGCGCCAGCAGCTTGGCCGGACAGGGTTCAGGAAACACCATATATTTT
TRBV7-8	TRBJ2-7	few	TRBD1	CASSFSRTGNSYEQYF	TGTGCCAGCAGCTTTTCTCGGACAGGGAACTCCTACGAGCAGTACTTC
TRBV7-8	TRBJ2-7	once	TRBD1	CASSDPGQGALSYEQYF	TGTGCCAGCAGCGATCCGGGACAGGGGGCTTTGTCCTACGAGCAGTACTTC
TRBV2	TRBJ1-5	NA	NA	CASMTGPSDGNQPQHF	TGTGCCAGCATGACAGGCCCTTCGGATGGCAATCAGCCCCAGCATTTT
TRBV5-4	TRBJ2-5	NA	TRBD2	CASSLGGSGAETQYF	TGTGCCAGCAGCTTGGGTGGTAGCGGGGCTGAAACCCAGTACTTC
TRBV7-2	TRBJ1-3	NA	TRBD1	CASSLAGQGDTIYF	TGTGCCAGCAGCTTAGCGGGACAGGGGGACACCATATATTTT
TRBV27	TRBJ2-3	NA	TRBD2	CASSSSGLAGGSPYTQYF	TGTGCCAGCAGTTCTTCTGGACTAGCGGGAGGTAGCCCTTATACGCAGTATTTT
TRBV28	TRBJ1-2	NA	NA	CASSIRGRGDGYTF	TGTGCCAGCAGCATACGCGGCAGGGGCGATGGCTACACCTTC
TRBV5-4	TRBJ1-6	NA	NA	CASSLGTDDNSPLHF	TGTGCCAGCAGCTTGGGGACAGACGATAATTCACCCCTCCACTTT
TRBV30	TRBJ1-1	NA	NA	CAWRRGQNNRVAFF	TGTGCCTGGAGACGAGGGCAGAATAACAGGGTAGCTTTCTTT
TRBV6-2/TRBV6-3	TRBJ2-7	NA	NA	CASSMFRDEQYF	TGTGCCAGCAGTATGTTCAGGGACGAGCAGTACTTC
TRBV7-9	TRBJ1-6	NA	NA	CASSLAGDSPLHF	TGTGCCAGCAGCTTAGCAGGGGATTCACCCCTCCACTTT
TRBV9	TRBJ2-2	NA	TRBD1	CASSAQGANTGELFF	TGTGCCAGCAGCGCCCAGGGGGCAAACACCGGGGAGCTGTTTTTT
TRBV9	TRBJ1-1	once	NA	CASSVAPGQHTEAFF	TGTGCCAGCAGCGTAGCCCCGGGACAACACACTGAAGCTTTCTTT
TRBV18	TRBJ1-3	NA	TRBD1	CASSSGGGSGNTIYF	TGTGCCAGCTCATCAGGGGGCGGCTCTGGAAACACCATATATTTT
TRBV19	TRBJ1-1	NA	TRBD1	CARSPGQRNTEAFF	TGTGCCAGATCTCCGGGACAGCGGAACACTGAAGCTTTCTTT
TRBV20-1	TRBJ2-7	NA	NA	CSASGTEEQYF	TGCAGTGCTAGCGGGACTGAGGAGCAGTACTTC
TRBV11-3	TRBJ2-7	once	TRBD1	CASSLGYRGPYEQYF	TGTGCCAGCAGCTTAGGGTACAGGGGGCCCTACGAGCAGTACTTC
TRBV7-9	TRBJ1-2	NA	TRBD1	CASSHSDRMFGYTF	TGTGCCAGCAGCCATTCGGACAGGATGTTTGGCTACACCTTC
TRBV18	TRBJ2-1	NA	TRBD2	CASSPPGLAGAGNEQFF	TGTGCCAGCTCACCACCGGGACTAGCGGGAGCGGGCAATGAGCAGTTCTTC
TRBV16	TRBJ1-4	NA	NA	CASSQSFVRGTNEKLFF	TGTGCCAGCAGCCAATCGTTTGTTCGGGGAACTAATGAAAAACTGTTTTTT
TRBV30	TRBJ1-5	NA	TRBD1	CAWSEGTGWYQPQHF	TGTGCCTGGAGTGAAGGGACAGGCTGGTATCAGCCCCAGCATTTT
TRBV12-1	TRBJ1-1	NA	NA	CASSFKEPGQGREAFF	TGTGCCAGCAGCTTCAAGGAACCGGGACAGGGCCGTGAAGCTTTCTTT
TRBV19	TRBJ2-3	once	NA	CASSISGSGTDTQYF	TGTGCCAGTAGTATTTCGGGTTCGGGCACAGATACGCAGTATTTT
TRBV5-6	TRBJ1-1	once	NA	CASSLGSALNTEAFF	TGTGCCAGCAGCTTGGGTTCAGCGTTGAACACTGAAGCTTTCTTT
TRBV18	TRBJ1-5	NA	NA	CASSRGSEGQPQHF	TGTGCCAGCTCACGAGGAAGCGAGGGTCAGCCCCAGCATTTT
TRBV10-3	TRBJ2-3	NA	NA	CAISESEDYSSDTQYF	TGTGCCATCAGTGAGTCGGAGGACTATAGTTCAGATACGCAGTATTTT
TRBV19	TRBJ1-6	NA	TRBD1	CASKPRDRNNSPLHF	TGTGCCAGTAAGCCCCGGGACAGAAACAATTCACCCCTCCACTTT
TRBV18	TRBJ1-1	NA	TRBD1	CASSGQLNTEAFF	TGTGCCAGCTCGGGACAGCTGAACACTGAAGCTTTCTTT
TRBV29-1	TRBJ2-1	NA	TRBD2	CSVVGTSGNNEQFF	TGCAGCGTTGTAGGGACTAGCGGGAACAATGAGCAGTTCTTC
TRBV7-9	TRBJ2-7	NA	NA	CASSLGLGTHEQYF	TGTGCCAGCAGCTTAGGACTAGGGACCCACGAGCAGTACTTC
TRBV12-3/TRBV12-4	TRBJ2-7	NA	TRBD1	CASSLGRGKWQYF	TGTGCCAGCAGTTTGGGCAGGGGGAAATGGCAGTACTTC
TRBV15	TRBJ1-2	NA	TRBD1	CATNQPPTRQGRTSGYTF	TGTGCCACCAACCAACCTCCAACGAGACAGGGAAGAACGAGTGGCTACACCTTC
TRBV5-6	TRBJ1-2	NA	NA	CASSLWRAGRNYGYTF	TGTGCCAGCAGCTTGTGGAGGGCAGGGAGGAACTATGGCTACACCTTC
TRBV6-5	TRBJ2-7	NA	TRBD1	CASSYDRAASYEQYF	TGTGCCAGCAGTTACGACAGGGCGGCATCCTACGAGCAGTACTTC
TRBV28	TRBJ1-2	NA	TRBD1	CASRPGQINYGYTF	TGTGCCAGCAGGCCGGGACAGATCAACTATGGCTACACCTTC